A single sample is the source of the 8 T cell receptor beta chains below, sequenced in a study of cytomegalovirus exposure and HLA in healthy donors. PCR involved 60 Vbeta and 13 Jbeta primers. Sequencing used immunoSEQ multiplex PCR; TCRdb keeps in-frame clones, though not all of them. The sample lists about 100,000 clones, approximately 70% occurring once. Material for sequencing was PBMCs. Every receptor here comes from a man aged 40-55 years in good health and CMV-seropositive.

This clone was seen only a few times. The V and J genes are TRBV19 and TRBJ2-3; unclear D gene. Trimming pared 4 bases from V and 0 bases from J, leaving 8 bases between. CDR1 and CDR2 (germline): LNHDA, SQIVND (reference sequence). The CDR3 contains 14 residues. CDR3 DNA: TGTGCCAGTAGTACAATGGGCAGCACAGATACGCAGTATTTT. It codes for CASSTMGSTDTQYF.

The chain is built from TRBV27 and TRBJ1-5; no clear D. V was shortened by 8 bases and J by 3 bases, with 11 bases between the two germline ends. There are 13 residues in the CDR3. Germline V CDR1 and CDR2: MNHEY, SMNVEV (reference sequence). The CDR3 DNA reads TGTGCCAGCTCGGACGGGAACAATCAGCCCCAGCATTTT. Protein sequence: CASSDGNNQPQHF.

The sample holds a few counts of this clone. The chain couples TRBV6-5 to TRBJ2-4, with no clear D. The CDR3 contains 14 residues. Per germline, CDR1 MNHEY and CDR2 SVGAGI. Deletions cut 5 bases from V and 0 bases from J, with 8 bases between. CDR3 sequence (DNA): TGTGCCAGCAGTCAACAGCAAGCCAAAAACATTCAGTACTTC. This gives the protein CASSQQQAKNIQYF.

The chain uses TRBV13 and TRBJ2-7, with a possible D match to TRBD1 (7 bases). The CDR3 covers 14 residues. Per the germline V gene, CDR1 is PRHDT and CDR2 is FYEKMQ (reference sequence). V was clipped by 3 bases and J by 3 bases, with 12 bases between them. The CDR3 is CASSLRDSFYEQYV. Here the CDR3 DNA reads TGTGCCAGCAGCTTGCGGGACAGTTTCTACGAGCAGTACGTC.

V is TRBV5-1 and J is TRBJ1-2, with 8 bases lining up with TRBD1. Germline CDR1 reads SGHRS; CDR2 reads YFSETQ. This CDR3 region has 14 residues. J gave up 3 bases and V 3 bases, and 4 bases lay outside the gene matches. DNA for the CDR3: TGCGCCAGCAGCTCGACAGGGGAGTACTATGGCTACACCTTC. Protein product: CASSSTGEYYGYTF.

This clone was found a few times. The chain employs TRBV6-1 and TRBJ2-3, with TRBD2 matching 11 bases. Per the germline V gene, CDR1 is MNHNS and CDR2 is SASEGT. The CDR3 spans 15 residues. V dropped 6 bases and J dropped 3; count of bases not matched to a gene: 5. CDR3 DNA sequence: TGTGCCAGCAGCGGACTAGCGGGTAGTACAGATACGCAGTATTTT. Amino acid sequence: CASSGLAGSTDTQYF.

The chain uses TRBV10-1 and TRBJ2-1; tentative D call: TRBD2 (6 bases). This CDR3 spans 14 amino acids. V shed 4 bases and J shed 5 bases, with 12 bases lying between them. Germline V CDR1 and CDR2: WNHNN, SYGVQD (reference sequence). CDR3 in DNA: TGCGCCAGCAGTGCCGGGACTGCCAACAATGAGCAGTTCTTC. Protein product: CASSAGTANNEQFF.

The DNA of the CDR3 is TGTGCCAGCAGCTCCGGGACTACCGCCGAGACCCAGTACTTC. It codes for CASSSGTTAETQYF. The genes are TRBV27 and TRBJ2-5; 7 nucleotides line up with TRBD2. V lost 6 bases, J lost 5 bases, and 9 bases stayed unmatched. Germline V gene lookup returns CDR1 MNHEY and CDR2 SMNVEV (reference sequence). This CDR3 is built from 14 residues.